The rows below give T cell receptor beta chains drawn from one sample of a study of regulatory T cells in long-lasting Graves disease. From the multiplex PCR reads, TCRdb called clonotypes with MiXCR, one entry per CDR3 protein. The data hold a few hundred thousand distinct CDR3 sequences, with roughly 21% observed a single time. The specimen comprised peripheral blood mononuclear cells (PBMCs), sampled when the disease was refractory, from a patient treated with antithyroid drugs. The receptors stem from a female donor with Graves disease. CDR3s include the opening cysteine and the closing phenylalanine or tryptophan. Each record gives: J gene, clone size, V gene, D gene, CDR3 protein, CDR3 DNA. A D gene is named only where the DNA matches it firmly. The size entry is marked missing in some rows and otherwise reads once, few, many or a size class.

TRBJ1-6 many TRBV28 NA CASTPFGLNSPLHF TGTGCCAGCACCCCTTTTGGGTTAAATTCACCCCTCCACTTT
TRBJ2-7 NA TRBV2 NA CASRSTGIYEQYF TGTGCCAGCAGGTCAACAGGGATCTACGAGCAGTACTTC
TRBJ1-1 few TRBV19 NA CASKRGPTTEAFF TGTGCCAGTAAACGGGGGCCTACCACTGAAGCTTTCTTT
TRBJ1-1 NA TRBV28 NA CASSSGRGVAEAFF TGTGCCAGCAGTTCGGGACGGGGGGTTGCTGAAGCTTTCTTC
TRBJ1-5 NA TRBV19 NA CASSLQRGPFNQPQHF TGTGCCAGTAGTCTGCAGAGGGGCCCTTTCAATCAGCCCCAGCATTTT
TRBJ2-3 few TRBV12-3/TRBV12-4 NA CACSAGTRRNTDTQYF TGTGCCTGTTCCGCTGGGACCCGGAGGAACACAGATACGCAGTATTTT
TRBJ2-7 few TRBV7-9 TRBD2 CASSASLGLAGGEQYF TGTGCCAGCAGCGCGTCACTAGGACTAGCGGGGGGCGAGCAGTACTTC
TRBJ1-1 NA TRBV19 TRBD1 CASSIPRRGFVGDTEAFF TGTGCCAGTAGTATTCCCCGCAGGGGGTTCGTGGGTGACACTGAAGCTTTCTTT
TRBJ2-1 few TRBV28 TRBD1 CASGKGQGNNEQFF TGTGCCAGCGGAAAGGGACAGGGCAACAATGAGCAGTTCTTC
TRBJ2-7 NA TRBV18 NA CASSPDSQGYEQYF TGTGCCAGCTCACCAGACTCCCAGGGATACGAGCAGTACTTC
TRBJ2-1 NA TRBV7-9 TRBD2 CASSWTSGEYNEQFF TGTGCCAGCAGCTGGACTAGCGGCGAGTACAATGAGCAGTTCTTC
TRBJ1-2 few TRBV7-2 NA CASSSGQLDYGYTF TGTGCCAGCAGCTCCGGACAGTTGGACTATGGCTACACCTTC
TRBJ2-3 NA TRBV6-2/TRBV6-3 TRBD2 CASSVLAGGTDTQYF TGTGCCAGCAGTGTGCTAGCGGGGGGCACAGATACGCAGTATTTT
TRBJ1-5 NA TRBV28 NA CASSLYTGGPGRNNQPQHF TGTGCCAGCAGTTTATACACCGGGGGCCCGGGGAGAAACAATCAGCCCCAGCATTTT